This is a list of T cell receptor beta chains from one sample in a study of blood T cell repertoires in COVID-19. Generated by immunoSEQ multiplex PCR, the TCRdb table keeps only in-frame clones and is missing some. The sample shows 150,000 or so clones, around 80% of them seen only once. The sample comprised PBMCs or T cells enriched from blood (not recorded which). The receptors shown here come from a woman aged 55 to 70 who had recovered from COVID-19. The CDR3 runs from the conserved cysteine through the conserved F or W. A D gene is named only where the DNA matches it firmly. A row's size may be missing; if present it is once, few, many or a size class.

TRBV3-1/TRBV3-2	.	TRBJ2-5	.	CASSRAGGAGRGETQYF	TGTGCCAGCAGCCGCGCAGGGGGAGCGGGTCGAGGAGAGACCCAGTACTTC
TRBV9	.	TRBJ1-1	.	CASSERVNTEAFF	TGTGCCAGCAGCGAGAGGGTGAACACTGAAGCTTTCTTT
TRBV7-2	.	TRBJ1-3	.	CASSLARATSGNTIYF	TGTGCCAGCAGCTTAGCACGAGCTACCTCTGGAAACACCATATATTTT
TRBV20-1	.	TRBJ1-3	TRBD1	CSASTSTGSGNTIYF	TGCAGTGCTAGTACCTCGACAGGGTCCGGAAACACCATATATTTT
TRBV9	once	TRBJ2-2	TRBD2	CASTKLAGVLTGELFF	TGTGCCAGCACCAAACTAGCGGGAGTTCTCACCGGGGAGCTGTTTTTT
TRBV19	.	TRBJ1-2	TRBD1	CASSMSDRGSGYTF	TGTGCCAGTAGTATGTCTGACAGGGGATCGGGCTACACCTTC
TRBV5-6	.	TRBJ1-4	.	CASSLAADRKLFF	TGTGCCAGCAGCTTGGCCGCAGACAGAAAACTGTTTTTT
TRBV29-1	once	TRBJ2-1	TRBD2	CSVEERGGVSYNEQFF	TGCAGCGTTGAAGAGCGGGGGGGCGTTTCCTACAATGAGCAGTTCTTC
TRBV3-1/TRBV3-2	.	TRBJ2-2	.	CASSQDYYRGNTGELFF	TGTGCCAGCAGCCAAGATTATTATCGGGGGAACACCGGGGAGCTGTTTTTT
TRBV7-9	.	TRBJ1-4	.	CASSLGAVTNEKLFF	TGTGCCAGCAGCTTAGGTGCGGTAACTAATGAAAAACTGTTTTTT
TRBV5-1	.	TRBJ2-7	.	CASSLVSPLEQYF	TGCGCCAGCAGCTTGGTTTCTCCCCTCGAGCAGTACTTC
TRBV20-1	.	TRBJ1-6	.	CSASAGISGSPLHF	TGCAGTGCTAGTGCCGGGATCTCAGGTTCACCCCTCCACTTT
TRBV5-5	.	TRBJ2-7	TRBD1	CASSPEAGGDEQYF	TGTGCCAGCAGCCCCGAGGCAGGGGGCGACGAGCAGTACTTC
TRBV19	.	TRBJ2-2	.	CASSIAGITGELFF	TGTGCCAGTAGTATAGCGGGAATCACCGGGGAGCTGTTTTTT
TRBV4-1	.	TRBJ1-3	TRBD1	CASSQGRQGLGNTIYF	TGCGCCAGCAGCCAAGGGAGACAGGGTTTGGGGAACACCATATATTTT
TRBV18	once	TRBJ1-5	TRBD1	CASSTYGTGSSFSNQPQHF	TGTGCCAGCTCAACGTACGGGACAGGAAGCTCTTTTAGCAATCAGCCCCAGCATTTT
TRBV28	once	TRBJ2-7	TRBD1	CASRRGTAGYEQYF	TGTGCCAGCAGACGTGGGACAGCAGGTTACGAGCAGTACTTC
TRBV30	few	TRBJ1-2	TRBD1	CAWAGQQGGYGYTF	TGTGCCTGGGCGGGGCAGCAGGGGGGATATGGCTACACCTTC
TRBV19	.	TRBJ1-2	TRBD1	CASWPGTGDGYTF	TGTGCCAGTTGGCCCGGGACAGGTGACGGCTACACCTTC
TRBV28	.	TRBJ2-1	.	CAAGDHEQFF	TGTGCCGCAGGGGACCATGAGCAGTTCTTC
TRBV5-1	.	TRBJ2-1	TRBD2	CASSLEAGAWNEQFF	TGCGCCAGCAGCTTGGAAGCGGGAGCTTGGAATGAGCAGTTCTTC
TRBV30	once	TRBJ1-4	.	CAWSVPRGTNEKLFF	TGTGCCTGGAGCGTACCCAGGGGAACTAATGAAAAACTGTTTTTT
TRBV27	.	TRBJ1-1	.	CASRGLGTEAFF	TGTGCCAGCAGGGGGCTGGGCACTGAAGCTTTCTTT
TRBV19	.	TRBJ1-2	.	CASSTLNYGYTF	TGTGCCAGTAGTACCCTTAACTATGGCTACACCTTC
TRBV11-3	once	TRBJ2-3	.	CASSSTRYTDTQYF	TGTGCCAGCAGCTCAACACGATACACAGATACGCAGTATTTT
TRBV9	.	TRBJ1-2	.	CASSVLLGGAGYTF	TGTGCCAGCAGCGTACTGCTAGGGGGGGCAGGCTACACCTTC
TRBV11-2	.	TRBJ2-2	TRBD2	CASSMRSGRGTGELFF	TGTGCCAGCAGCATGCGTAGCGGGAGGGGGACCGGGGAGCTGTTTTTT
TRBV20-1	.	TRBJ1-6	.	CSASSPLHNSPLHF	TGCAGTGCTAGTTCCCCTCTCCATAATTCACCCCTCCACTTT
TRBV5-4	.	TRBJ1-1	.	CASSPAGTEAFF	TGTGCCAGCAGCCCAGCGGGTACTGAAGCTTTCTTT
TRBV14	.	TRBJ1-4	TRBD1	CASSPRRTGTVEKLFF	TGTGCCAGCAGCCCCCGAAGGACAGGGACGGTGGAAAAACTGTTTTTT
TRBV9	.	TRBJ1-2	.	CAGRGTHSNYGYTF	TGTGCCGGCCGGGGTACTCATTCTAACTATGGCTACACCTTC
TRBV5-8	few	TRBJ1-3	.	CASSLGQGGNTIYF	TGTGCCAGCAGCTTGGGGCAGGGCGGAAACACCATATATTTT
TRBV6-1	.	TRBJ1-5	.	CASSEVGYNQPQHF	TGTGCCAGCAGTGAGGTCGGTTACAATCAGCCCCAGCATTTT
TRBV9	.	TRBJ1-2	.	CASSAESADNYGYTF	TGTGCCAGCAGCGCCGAGTCAGCGGATAACTATGGCTACACCTTC
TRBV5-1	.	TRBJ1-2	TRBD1	CASSLGPAEGADYGYTF	TGCGCCAGCAGCTTGGGGCCGGCGGAGGGGGCAGACTATGGCTACACCTTC
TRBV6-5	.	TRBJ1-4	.	CASSTYRMPNEKLFF	TGTGCCAGCAGTACCTACAGGATGCCTAATGAAAAACTGTTTTTT
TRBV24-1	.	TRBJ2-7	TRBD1	CATSDPGTGGDEQYF	TGTGCCACCAGTGATCCTGGGACAGGGGGCGACGAGCAGTACTTC
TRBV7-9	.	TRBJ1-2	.	CASSLGSLQGYTF	TGTGCCAGCAGCTTAGGTTCTCTTCAGGGCTACACCTTC
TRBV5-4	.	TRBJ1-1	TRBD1	CASSPGQGREAFF	TGTGCCAGCAGCCCAGGACAGGGGAGGGAGGCTTTCTTT
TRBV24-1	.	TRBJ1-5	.	CATSVGGGGNQPQHF	TGTGCCACCAGTGTGGGGGGAGGGGGCAATCAGCCCCAGCATTTT
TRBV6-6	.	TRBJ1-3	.	CASSQVRARAGNTIYF	TGTGCCAGCAGTCAAGTGAGGGCACGGGCTGGAAACACCATATATTTT
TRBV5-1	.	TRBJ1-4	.	CASSSGSVNEKLFF	TGCGCCAGCAGCTCGGGGTCTGTCAATGAAAAACTGTTTTTT
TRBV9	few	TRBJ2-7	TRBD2	CASSVGYAGVGYEQYF	TGTGCCAGCAGCGTAGGCTATGCGGGAGTGGGCTACGAGCAGTACTTC